These 14 T cell receptor beta chains were sequenced from one sample in a study of blood T cell repertoires in COVID-19. TCRdb keeps only in-frame clones here, not all; method: immunoSEQ multiplex PCR. The sample shows around 350,000 clones, about 87% of them seen only once. Material: peripheral blood. The receptors derive from a human donor in a cohort sampled during active COVID-19.

The V and J genes are TRBV30 and TRBJ2-2; D perhaps matches TRBD1 (7 bases). Trimming pared 3 bases from V and 4 bases from J, leaving 15 bases between. The germline CDR1 and CDR2 sequences are GTSNPN and SVGIG (reference sequence). The CDR3 is 15 amino acids. As DNA, the CDR3 is TGTGCCTGGAGCGGAGGGGGCGCGGGCACCGGGGAGCTGTTTTTT. Translated, it gives CAWSGGGAGTGELFF. Complete variable domain (other parts from reference TRBV30 and TRBJ2-2): SQTIHQWPATLVQPVGSPLSLECTVEGTSNPNLYWYRQAAGRGLQLLFYSVGIGQISSEVPQNLSASRPQDRQFILSSKKLLLSDSGFYLCAWSGGGAGTGELFFGEGSRLTVL.

The table lists this clone with a few counts. The V gene is TRBV10-1, the J gene TRBJ1-2; maybe TRBD1 (6 bases). The CDR3 loop spans 14 amino acids. The V gene's germline CDR1 is WNHNN and CDR2 SYGVQD (reference sequence). The V gene lost 5 bases and the J gene lost 1 base, with 11 bases spanning the gap. The CDR3, as DNA: TGCGCCAGCAGTCCTCAGGGGCTTAACTATGGCTACACCTTC. Translated: CASSPQGLNYGYTF.

V gene TRBV2 combines with J gene TRBJ2-7; 10 bases line up with TRBD2. The CDR3 length is 14 residues. V was pared by 6 bases and J by 7 bases, with 9 bases of the junction left unmatched. Germline V gene lookup returns CDR1 SNHLY and CDR2 FYNNEI. In DNA, the CDR3 is TGTGCCAGCAGGCCTACTAGCGGGGACGGTGAGCAGTACTTC. Translated: CASRPTSGDGEQYF.

The rearrangement links TRBV11-2 to TRBJ2-7; 7 bases map to TRBD1. The CDR3 runs 12 residues. Trimming cost V 3 bases and J 4 bases; bases outside gene matches: 0. CDR1 SGHAT and CDR2 FQNNGV come from the germline V gene. CDR3 sequence (DNA): TGTGCCAGCAGCTTGACAGGGTACGAGCAGTACTTC. This encodes CASSLTGYEQYF.

The rearrangement uses TRBV4-1 and TRBJ2-5; D perhaps matches TRBD2 (5 bases). CDR3 length: 14 residues. Germline V gene data show CDR1 as MGHRA and CDR2 as YSYEKL. V was cut by 4 bases and J by 5 bases, with 14 bases left in between. The CDR3 DNA reads as TGCGCCAGCAGCCCCGAGCTAGCCGAGGAGACCCAGTACTTC. Encoded protein: CASSPELAEETQYF.

The rearrangement uses TRBV23-1 and TRBJ1-1; TRBD1 matches 8 bases. TRBV23-1 is an ORF, and what it does is uncertain. The CDR3 contains 15 residues. V was clipped by 3 bases and J by 2 bases; unmatched bases: 5. As DNA, the CDR3 is TGCGCCAGCAGTCACGGACAGGGCCCAAACACTGAAGCTTTCTTT. The encoded protein is CASSHGQGPNTEAFF.

The CDR3 spells CASSQIGGKGYGYTF. CDR3 nucleotide sequence: TGTGCCAGCAGCCAGATAGGGGGCAAGGGCTATGGCTACACCTTC. V is TRBV3-1 (or the pseudogene TRBV3-2) and J is TRBJ1-2, with TRBD1 matching 7 bases. The CDR3 totals 15 residues. CDR1 and CDR2 (germline): LGHDT, YNNKEL (reference sequence). The V gene end was trimmed by 3 bases and the J gene end by 4 bases; junction bases not matched to a gene: 8.

The chain employs TRBV5-1 and TRBJ2-5; TRBD1 matches at 9 bases. Trimming at V came to 4 bases and at J to 5 bases, leaving 9 bases not matched to a gene. Germline V gene lookup returns CDR1 SGHRS and CDR2 YFSETQ. The CDR3 loop spans 15 amino acids. The CDR3 spells CASSDGTGRGETQYF. The CDR3 coding sequence is TGCGCCAGCAGCGACGGGACAGGGAGAGGGGAGACCCAGTACTTC. Complete variable domain (other parts from reference TRBV5-1 and TRBJ2-5): KAGVTQTPRYLIKTRGQQVTLSCSPISGHRSVSWYQQTPGQGLQFLFEYFSETQRNKGNFPGRFSGRQFSNSRSEMNVSTLELGDSALYLCASSDGTGRGETQYFGPGTRLLVL.

The chain couples TRBV11-2 to TRBJ2-6; D is perhaps TRBD2 (5 bases). Germline assignment: CDR1 SGHAT and CDR2 FQNNGV. This CDR3 is built from 20 residues. The V end lost 0 bases, the J end lost 1 base, and 19 bases lay between the germline ends. The CDR3 loop reads CASSLDPSGILGSGANVLTF. DNA for the CDR3: TGTGCCAGCAGCTTAGACCCTTCCGGGATCTTGGGTTCTGGGGCCAACGTCCTGACTTTC. The full variable domain, rest sourced from reference TRBV11-2 and TRBJ2-6, is EAGVAQSPRYKIIEKRQSVAFWCNPISGHATLYWYQQILGQGPKLLIQFQNNGVVDDSQLPKDRFSAERLKGVDSTLKIQPAKLEDSAVYLCASSLDPSGILGSGANVLTFGAGSRLTVL.

V and J are TRBV5-1 and TRBJ1-5, with D hard to call. V lost 2 bases and J lost 7, with 13 bases in between. The germline gives CDR1 SGHRS, CDR2 YFSETQ. The length of the CDR3 is 14 residues. This CDR3 is CASSFGENEQPQHF. The CDR3 bases are TGCGCCAGCAGCTTTGGTGAGAATGAACAGCCCCAGCATTTT.

The V and J genes are TRBV3-1 (or the pseudogene TRBV3-2) and TRBJ2-5; D is uncertain. The CDR3 has 13 amino acids. Trimming stripped 5 bases from V and 5 bases from J, with 12 bases between. CDR1 and CDR2 from the germline V gene are LGHDT and YNNKEL (reference sequence). The CDR3 DNA reads as TGTGCCAGCAGCGAAGGCATGCGGGAGACCCAGTACTTC. The encoded protein is CASSEGMRETQYF.

This clone occurred once. V and J are TRBV4-1 and TRBJ2-7; D perhaps matches TRBD2 (6 bases). Germline CDR1 MGHRA, CDR2 YSYEKL. The V end was cut by 1 base, the J end by 4 bases, with 11 bases between. The CDR3 sequence is 14 residues long. This CDR3 reads CASSQGPGRYEQYF. The CDR3 nucleotides read TGCGCCAGCAGCCAAGGCCCTGGGAGGTACGAGCAGTACTTC.

The chain employs TRBV7-2 and TRBJ1-2; 7 positions match TRBD1. V trimming: 1 base; J trimming: 7 bases; junction bases outside the gene matches: 9. The germline V gene encodes CDR1 SGHTA and CDR2 FQGNSA. The CDR3 has 15 amino acids. The DNA for the CDR3 is TGTGCCAGCAGCTTAGAATGGACAGGCGGGGCTGGCTACACCTTC. Translating gives CASSLEWTGGAGYTF.

This chain links TRBV3-1 (or the pseudogene TRBV3-2) with TRBJ2-7; 7 positions match TRBD2. CDR3 length: 13 amino acids. V gave up 0 bases and J gave up 7 bases; unmatched junction bases: 3. Germline CDR1 reads LGHDT; CDR2 reads YNNKEL (reference sequence). The CDR3 DNA sequence: TGTGCCAGCAGCCAAGAGGGGGGGTGGGAGCAGTACTTC. Translation: CASSQEGGWEQYF.